One sample yielded the 6 T cell receptor beta chains listed below, sequenced in a study of blood T cell repertoires in COVID-19. Clones were sequenced by immunoSEQ multiplex PCR, and TCRdb holds only the in-frame ones, with some missing. The sample has 140,000 to 150,000 clones, around four fifths seen once. Sequencing used peripheral blood. The receptors shown here come from a human donor in a cohort sampled during active COVID-19.

V usage is TRBV5-1 and J usage is TRBJ2-3, with D perhaps TRBD2 (6 bases). This CDR3 is 16 amino acids long. Germline V gene sequence: CDR1 SGHRS, CDR2 YFSETQ. With 4 bases removed from V and 0 bases from J, the gap between germline ends came to 15 bases. This chain's CDR3 is CASSPTGGPSTDTQYF. The CDR3 region has the DNA TGCGCCAGCAGCCCAACCGGGGGACCGAGCACAGATACGCAGTATTTT.

The V and J genes are TRBV7-2 and TRBJ2-2, with a weak D call TRBD1 (6 bases). The germline V and J ends were trimmed by 1 base and 3 bases, with 15 bases remaining between them. CDR1 is SGHTA and CDR2 is FQGNSA in the germline V gene. CDR3 length: 17 residues. CDR3 sequence reads: CASSLGYRAEDTGELFF. The CDR3 coding sequence is TGTGCCAGCAGCTTAGGATACAGGGCGGAGGACACCGGGGAGCTGTTTTTT.

J is TRBJ2-7 and V is TRBV7-6; D might be TRBD1 (5 bases). With 5 bases removed from V and 6 bases from J, the gap between germline ends came to 14 bases. This CDR3 contains 13 residues. Germline-derived CDR1 and CDR2 are SGHVS and FNYEAQ. The CDR3 DNA reads as TGTGCCAGCAGCCCAGGGCCTCAAGGCGAGCAGTACTTC. Residues: CASSPGPQGEQYF.

The chain recombines TRBV4-2 with TRBJ1-5; 7 nucleotides line up with TRBD1. J gave up 5 bases and V 3 bases, and 7 bases lay outside the gene matches. The CDR3 extends over 15 amino acids. The germline V gene encodes CDR1 LGHNA and CDR2 YNFKEQ. The CDR3 region is CASSQDTGVDQPQHF. The CDR3 bases are TGTGCCAGCAGCCAGGACACAGGGGTAGATCAGCCCCAGCATTTT.

The J gene is TRBJ2-7, the V gene TRBV5-8; the D gene is possibly TRBD1 (6 bases). In germline, CDR1 is SGHTS, CDR2 YDEGEE. Trimming removed 4 bases at V and 2 bases at J, with 13 bases between. This CDR3 spans 14 amino acids. The CDR3 DNA follows: TGTGCCAGCAGCCCCAGGGGCAGGACCTACGAGCAGTACTTC. It is translated as CASSPRGRTYEQYF.

The chain has TRBV5-8 and TRBJ2-3; no reliable D call. Per the germline V gene, CDR1 is SGHTS and CDR2 is YDEGEE. The CDR3 totals 14 residues. Trimming stripped 4 bases from V and 5 bases from J, with 14 bases between. DNA of the CDR3: TGTGCCAGCAGCCCCCGGAGAGTAGGAGATACGCAGTATTTT. It is translated as CASSPRRVGDTQYF.